This entry lists 16 T cell receptor beta chains sequenced from one sample in a study of shared clonotypes between healthy human individuals (dated by TCRdb to the early 2020s). Receptor libraries were prepared by the immunoSEQ multiplex PCR assay. TCRdb retrieved this table from immuneACCESS and kept in-frame rearrangements only. Not all clones are present; in checked studies, unresolved V genes account for under half, and no reason is known for the remainder. The sample table shows roughly 490,000 clones, and around 80% are seen once. Together, the top ten hold 9.5% to 15% of the sample. Sample: PBMCs. The origin of the receptors is a woman aged 40-49 years in good health. Some clones in this sample may be carry-over from other donors' samples.

This chain uses TRBV7-8 with TRBJ2-2, with a weak D call TRBD2 (5 bases). The germline V gene has CDR1 SGHVS and CDR2 FQNEAQ. The ends were cut back, 10 bases at V and 2 bases at J, with 11 bases in the middle. This CDR3 spans 13 amino acids. In DNA, the CDR3 is TGTGCCATCGCCCGGGGAAACACCGGGGAGCTGTTTTTT. Translated, it gives CAIARGNTGELFF. Looking up the rest from reference TRBV7-8 and TRBJ2-2 gives the full variable domain: GAGVSQSPRYKVAKRGQDVALRCDPISGHVSLFWYQQALGQGPEFLTYFQNEAQLDKSGLPSDRFFAERPEGSVSTLKIQRTQQEDSAVYLCAIARGNTGELFFGEGSRLTVL.

The J gene is TRBJ2-1, the V gene TRBV7-8; D is possibly TRBD1 or TRBD2 (5 bases each). This CDR3 is built from 14 residues. The V and J ends lost 2 bases and 5 bases respectively, with 10 bases between them. Per the germline V gene, CDR1 is SGHVS and CDR2 is FQNEAQ. CDR3 protein: CASSLRGRDNEQFF. In nucleotides, the CDR3 is TGTGCCAGCAGCTTACGGGGCAGGGACAATGAGCAGTTCTTC.

Only a few counts were recorded for this clone. The chain couples TRBV7-9 to TRBJ2-7; possible D gene TRBD1, 6 bases. The V end lost 4 bases, the J end lost 0 bases, and 13 bases lay between the germline ends. The CDR3 has 15 amino acids. Per germline, CDR1 SEHNR and CDR2 FQNEAQ (reference sequence). The CDR3 protein is CASSSGQPHSYEQYF. The CDR3 bases are TGTGCCAGCAGCTCCGGACAGCCGCACTCCTACGAGCAGTACTTC.

CDR3 region: CASSLSPSGSRDEQFF. Here the CDR3 DNA reads TGCGCCAGCAGCTTGTCTCCTAGCGGGAGTAGAGATGAGCAGTTCTTC. The rearrangement uses TRBV5-1 and TRBJ2-1; 10 nucleotides align to TRBD2. The germline CDR1 and CDR2 sequences are SGHRS and YFSETQ. Germline trimming cut 1 base from V and 8 bases from J; bases unmatched to any gene: 9. This CDR3 has 16 residues.

The genes are TRBV2 and TRBJ2-3, with 8 bases that match TRBD1. Germline trimming cut 7 bases from V and 2 bases from J; bases unmatched to any gene: 5. Germline values: CDR1 SNHLY, CDR2 FYNNEI. CDR3 size: 14 residues. The CDR3 loop reads CASTVDRVTDTQYF. The CDR3 DNA follows: TGTGCCAGCACTGTGGACAGGGTCACAGATACGCAGTATTTT. Supplemented by reference TRBV2 and TRBJ2-3, the full variable domain reads EPEVTQTPSHQVTQMGQEVILRCVPISNHLYFYWYRQILGQKVEFLVSFYNNEISEKSEIFDDQFSVERPDGSNFTLKIRSTKLEDSAMYFCASTVDRVTDTQYFGPGTRLTVL.

J is TRBJ2-5 and V is TRBV7-3, with D unresolved. Germline CDR1 is SGHTA and CDR2 is FQGTGA. Trimming removed 7 bases at V and 1 base at J, with 4 bases between. The CDR3 sequence is 11 residues long. The CDR3 bases are TGTGCCAGCACTCTCCAAGAGACCCAGTACTTC. This codes for CASTLQETQYF.

The CDR3 here is CASSEQFSPREHNEQFF. The CDR3 DNA reads as TGTGCCAGCAGTGAACAATTTAGCCCTCGGGAGCACAATGAGCAGTTCTTC. This rearrangement joins TRBV25-1 to TRBJ2-1; TRBD2 might be the D (6 bases). CDR3 length: 17 residues. V was clipped by 2 bases and J by 5 bases, with 19 bases between them. Germline V gene data show CDR1 as MGHDK and CDR2 as SYGVNS.

The J gene is TRBJ1-5, the V gene TRBV28, with 11 bases aligning to TRBD1. The CDR3 runs 14 residues. CDR1 is MDHEN, CDR2 SYDVKM, per germline. After removal of 8 bases from V and 4 bases from J, the junction contained 4 bases not matched to a gene. CDR3 amino acids: CASGRDRGNQPQHF. The CDR3 DNA sequence: TGTGCCAGCGGCCGGGACAGGGGGAATCAGCCCCAGCATTTT.

The chain recombines TRBV7-6 with TRBJ2-7; 7 bases map to TRBD1. This CDR3 comprises 15 residues. Germline lookup yields CDR1 SGHVS and CDR2 FNYEAQ. The V segment lost 5 bases and the J segment 3 bases; nucleotides outside the gene matches: 10. The CDR3 coding sequence is TGTGCCAGCAGCCCATCAAGGACAGGACGCTACGAGCAGTACTTC. Encoded protein: CASSPSRTGRYEQYF.

As regards this clone: With only one base between it and a far larger clone, this is likely a read error. This specimen includes other DNA sequences encoding the same CDR3. V gene TRBV30 combines with J gene TRBJ1-2, with D hard to call. V lost 0 bases, J lost 4 bases, and 12 bases lay in between. The CDR3 has 14 amino acids. Germline V lookup: CDR1 GTSNPN, CDR2 SVGIG (reference sequence). The CDR3 DNA is TGTGCCTGGAGTGTCGGGCCTCCCTTCTATGGCTACACCTTC. Residues: CAWSVGPPFYGYTF. The variable domain in full, completed from reference TRBV30 and TRBJ1-2, reads SQTIHQWPATLVQPVGSPLSLECTVEGTSNPNLYWYRQAAGRGLQLLFYSVGIGQISSEVPQNLSASRPQDRQFILSSKKLLLSDSGFYLCAWSVGPPFYGYTFGSGTRLTVV.

This chain links TRBV18 with TRBJ1-4, with D unclear. Trimming pared 4 bases from V and 6 bases from J, leaving 9 bases between. The length of the CDR3 is 13 residues. Germline V lookup: CDR1 KGHSH, CDR2 LQKENI. The CDR3: CASSLAGYEKLFF. The DNA for the CDR3 is TGTGCCAGCTCACTGGCAGGTTATGAAAAACTGTTTTTT.

This sequence joins TRBV27 and TRBJ1-1; D remains unclear. V was clipped by 5 bases and J by 0 bases, with 25 bases between them. From germline, CDR1 is MNHEY and CDR2 SMNVEV (reference sequence). This CDR3 has 19 residues. CDR3 bases: TGTGCCAGCAGTGTTATCGACCCCTCCACACGGTACCTGAACACTGAAGCTTTCTTT. It yields the protein CASSVIDPSTRYLNTEAFF.

This CDR3 is CASSVGTSDNSPLHF. DNA of the CDR3: TGTGCCAGCAGCGTAGGGACTTCTGACAATTCACCCCTCCACTTT. The J gene is TRBJ1-6, the V gene TRBV9; D gene ambiguous. In germline, CDR1 is SGDLS, CDR2 YYNGEE. The CDR3 extends over 15 amino acids. Deletions cut 0 bases from V and 7 bases from J, with 11 bases between.

V usage is TRBV28 and J usage is TRBJ2-7; TRBD1 aligns across 7 bases. This CDR3 comprises 15 residues. Losses at the gene ends were 5 bases for V and 1 base for J; bases not matched to a gene: 8. In germline, CDR1 is MDHEN, CDR2 SYDVKM. CDR3 nucleotide sequence: TGTGCCAGCAGTGAGACAGGGATTGTTTCCTACGAGCAGTACTTC. This sequence encodes CASSETGIVSYEQYF.

The rearrangement links TRBV29-1 to TRBJ2-1; a weak D match, TRBD2 (5 bases). This CDR3 contains 14 residues. Looked up from germline, CDR1 is SQVTM and CDR2 is ANQGSEA. With 5 bases removed from V and 4 bases from J, the gap between germline ends came to 15 bases. The CDR3 DNA sequence: TGCAGCGTTCCCTCGGGGTCGCAGTACAATGAGCAGTTCTTC. This gives the protein CSVPSGSQYNEQFF.

The count of this clone is one. V gene TRBV2 combines with J gene TRBJ1-2; TRBD1 matches 11 bases. This CDR3 is 13 amino acids long. The germline V gene encodes CDR1 SNHLY and CDR2 FYNNEI. V shed 6 bases and J 7 bases; nucleotides not matched to a gene: 4. The CDR3 DNA reads as TGTGCCAGCAGGGGACAGGGGGAGGCTGGCTACACCTTC. Its translation: CASRGQGEAGYTF.